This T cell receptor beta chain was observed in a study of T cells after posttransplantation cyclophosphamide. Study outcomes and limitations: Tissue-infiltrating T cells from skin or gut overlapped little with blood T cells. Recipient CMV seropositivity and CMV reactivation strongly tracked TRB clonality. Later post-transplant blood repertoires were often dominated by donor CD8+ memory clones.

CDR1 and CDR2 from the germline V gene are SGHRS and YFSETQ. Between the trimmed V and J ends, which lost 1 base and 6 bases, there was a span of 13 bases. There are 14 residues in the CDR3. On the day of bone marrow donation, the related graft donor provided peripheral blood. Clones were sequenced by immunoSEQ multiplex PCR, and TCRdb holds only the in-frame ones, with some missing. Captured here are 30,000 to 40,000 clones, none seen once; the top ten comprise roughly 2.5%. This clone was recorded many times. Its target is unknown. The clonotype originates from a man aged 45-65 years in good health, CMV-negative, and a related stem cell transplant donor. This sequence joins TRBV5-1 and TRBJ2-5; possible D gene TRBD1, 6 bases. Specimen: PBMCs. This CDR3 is CASSLTGKTKTQYF. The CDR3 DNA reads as TGCGCCAGCAGCTTGACAGGGAAGACGAAGACCCAGTACTTC.